A single sample is the source of the 20 T cell receptor beta chains below, sequenced in a study of shared clonotypes between healthy human individuals. Using immunoSEQ multiplex PCR, the repertoire was profiled, and TCRdb retains in-frame clones only, with some absent. The profile covers 100,000 to 120,000 clones, with roughly two thirds appearing a single time and roughly 22% taken by the ten largest. The sample consisted of memory CD8+ T cells sorted from blood. Subset meaning: CD45RO+ cells pooled with CCR7-negative TemRA cells. These receptors came from a woman under 40 in good health.

The CDR3 here is CASSQASGSYEQYF. CDR3 nucleotides: TGTGCCAGCAGTCAAGCCAGCGGGTCCTACGAGCAGTACTTC. The chain recombines TRBV25-1 with TRBJ2-5, with D possibly TRBD2 on 6 matching bases. The J call may be in error: the DNA end matches TRBJ2-7 better. The CDR3 is made up of 14 amino acids. Germline-derived CDR1 and CDR2 are MGHDK and SYGVNS.

Remarks on this clone: Other DNA sequences in the same sample also yield this CDR3. This chain connects TRBV7-9 to TRBJ2-1, with D unclear. The CDR3 is 12 residues long. Germline V gene sequence: CDR1 SEHNR, CDR2 FQNEAQ (reference sequence). V was clipped by 2 bases and J by 6 bases, with 5 bases between them. The CDR3 spells CASSLSVNEQFF. As DNA, the CDR3 is TGTGCCAGCAGCTTATCAGTCAATGAGCAGTTCTTC.

The chain recombines TRBV7-9 with TRBJ2-7; possible D gene TRBD2, 5 bases. Trimming left V 7 bases short and J 3 bases short, with 19 bases between. The germline gives CDR1 SEHNR, CDR2 FQNEAQ (reference sequence). The CDR3 covers 15 residues. The CDR3 bases are TGTGCCAGCACCCCCCCCCGGGGTTTTGGCTACGAGCAGTACTTC. This encodes CASTPPRGFGYEQYF.

At least ten counts were recorded for this clone. The chain recombines TRBV27 with TRBJ2-7, with TRBD2 matching over 7 bases. Germline trimming cut 7 bases from V and 0 bases from J; bases unmatched to any gene: 6. The CDR3 spans 14 residues. Germline CDR1 reads MNHEY; CDR2 reads SMNVEV (reference sequence). The CDR3 DNA reads TGTGCCAGCACCCCCGGCGGGAGCTCCTACGAGCAGTACTTC. It specifies CASTPGGSSYEQYF.

With regard to this clone: This specimen includes other DNA sequences encoding the same CDR3. The rearrangement uses TRBV18 and TRBJ1-4, with D tentatively TRBD1 (5 bases). This CDR3 has 13 residues. Germline CDR1 KGHSH, CDR2 LQKENI. With 6 bases removed from V and 5 bases from J, the gap between germline ends came to 10 bases. CDR3 DNA: TGTGCCAGCTCTCTCGACAGCAATGAAAAACTGTTTTTT. It yields the protein CASSLDSNEKLFF.

V usage is TRBV5-1 and J usage is TRBJ2-1; 13 bases are shared with TRBD2. The germline gives CDR1 SGHRS, CDR2 YFSETQ. Losses at the gene ends were 0 bases for V and 5 bases for J; bases not matched to a gene: 8. CDR3 length: 18 amino acids. This CDR3 is CASSLVGLAGVNHNEQFF. CDR3 bases: TGCGCCAGCAGCTTGGTCGGACTAGCGGGAGTAAACCACAATGAGCAGTTCTTC.

The chain recombines TRBV15 with TRBJ1-2; 9 bases are a match to TRBD1. Germline V gene data show CDR1 as LNHNV and CDR2 as YYDKDF (reference sequence). This CDR3 is built from 15 residues. Trimming removed 0 bases from V and 6 bases from J; junction bases left unmatched: 5. As DNA, the CDR3 is TGTGCCACCAGCAGAGATTTGGGGGACAGGGATGGCTACACCTTC. The encoded protein is CATSRDLGDRDGYTF.

The chain employs TRBV27 and TRBJ1-1; 9 bases align to TRBD1. With 4 bases clipped from V and 5 bases from J, the junction kept 5 bases outside the gene matches. The germline CDR1 and CDR2 sequences are MNHEY and SMNVEV (reference sequence). The CDR3 length is 14 residues. The DNA for the CDR3 is TGTGCCAGCAGTTCAAAGACAGGGGGGACTGAAGCTTTCTTT. Translating it yields CASSSKTGGTEAFF.

The chain employs TRBV5-1 and TRBJ2-3; no definite D call. The CDR3 has 14 residues. The V gene lost 5 bases and the J gene lost 2 bases, with 12 bases spanning the gap. CDR1 is SGHRS and CDR2 is YFSETQ in the germline V gene. This CDR3 reads CASSSQSPTDTQYF. The CDR3, as DNA: TGCGCCAGCAGTAGTCAGAGTCCCACAGATACGCAGTATTTT. The full variable domain, completed using reference TRBV5-1 and TRBJ2-3, is KAGVTQTPRYLIKTRGQQVTLSCSPISGHRSVSWYQQTPGQGLQFLFEYFSETQRNKGNFPGRFSGRQFSNSRSEMNVSTLELGDSALYLCASSSQSPTDTQYFGPGTRLTVL.

This clone was counted a single time. The J gene is TRBJ2-1, the V gene TRBV11-2; the D is unclear. This CDR3 comprises 14 residues. With 2 bases removed from V and 3 bases from J, the gap between germline ends came to 8 bases. Germline CDR1 reads SGHAT; CDR2 reads FQNNGV. Written as DNA, the CDR3 is TGTGCCAGCAGCTTATTAAAGGACTACAATGAGCAGTTCTTC. Protein: CASSLLKDYNEQFF. Supplemented by reference TRBV11-2 and TRBJ2-1, the full variable domain reads EAGVAQSPRYKIIEKRQSVAFWCNPISGHATLYWYQQILGQGPKLLIQFQNNGVVDDSQLPKDRFSAERLKGVDSTLKIQPAKLEDSAVYLCASSLLKDYNEQFFGPGTRLTVL.

This chain uses TRBV5-1 with TRBJ2-7, with 11 nucleotides matching TRBD1. The CDR3 is made up of 18 amino acids. The germline gives CDR1 SGHRS, CDR2 YFSETQ. V was clipped by 4 bases and J by 7 bases; unmatched bases: 19. CDR3 loop: CASSPANGGQGASWEQYF. In nucleotides, the CDR3 is TGCGCCAGCAGCCCGGCAAATGGAGGACAGGGGGCGTCATGGGAGCAGTACTTC. Variable domain in full (rest from reference TRBV5-1 and TRBJ2-7): KAGVTQTPRYLIKTRGQQVTLSCSPISGHRSVSWYQQTPGQGLQFLFEYFSETQRNKGNFPGRFSGRQFSNSRSEMNVSTLELGDSALYLCASSPANGGQGASWEQYFGPGTRLTVT.

The chain is built from TRBV5-4 and TRBJ1-2; D is uncertain. This CDR3 is 15 amino acids long. Per germline, CDR1 SGHNT and CDR2 YYREEE (reference sequence). V gave up 6 bases and J gave up 0 bases, with 15 bases separating them. The chain's CDR3 is CASTYSLGANYGYTF. CDR3 DNA: TGTGCCAGCACCTACAGTCTAGGAGCTAACTATGGCTACACCTTC.

The rearrangement joins TRBV2 to TRBJ2-7; possible D gene TRBD1, 6 bases. The ends were cut back, 5 bases at V and 1 base at J, with 18 bases in the middle. The CDR3 has 16 amino acids. Looked up from germline, CDR1 is SNHLY and CDR2 is FYNNEI. In nucleotides, the CDR3 is TGTGCCAGCAGTTCGTCGTGGCAGGGGAGTTCCTACGAGCAGTACTTC. This gives the protein CASSSSWQGSSYEQYF.

The chain is built from TRBV7-9 and TRBJ2-2; 11 bases match TRBD2. After removal of 5 bases from V and 4 bases from J, the junction contained 9 bases not matched to a gene. Germline V gives CDR1 SEHNR, CDR2 FQNEAQ (reference sequence). The CDR3 spans 17 residues. The CDR3 reads CASSPQRLAGGTGELFF. CDR3 sequence (DNA): TGTGCCAGCAGCCCACAACGGCTAGCGGGAGGCACCGGGGAGCTGTTTTTT.

The chain carries TRBV28 and TRBJ1-5, with D tentatively TRBD1 (5 bases). CDR1 MDHEN and CDR2 SYDVKM come from the germline V gene. The CDR3 extends over 16 amino acids. Trimming pared 3 bases from V and 10 bases from J, leaving 22 bases between. The DNA of the CDR3 is TGTGCCAGCAGTTTTCTGGCAGGGAGGGGAATCATACCCCAGCATTTT. Amino acids: CASSFLAGRGIIPQHF.

This clone has just one count. The chain joins TRBV28 to TRBJ1-4, with unresolved D. This CDR3 has 13 residues. Germline assignment: CDR1 MDHEN and CDR2 SYDVKM. Trimming stripped 6 bases from V and 8 bases from J, with 13 bases between. The CDR3, as DNA: TGTGCCAGCAGCCGCGGCGCGGGGGAAAAACTGTTTTTT. This codes for CASSRGAGEKLFF. The complete variable domain, with remaining parts taken from reference TRBV28 and TRBJ1-4, reads DVKVTQSSRYLVKRTGEKVFLECVQDMDHENMFWYRQDPGLGLRLIYFSYDVKMKEKGDIPEGYSVSREKKERFSLILESASTNQTSMYLCASSRGAGEKLFFGSGTQLSVL.

The gene calls are TRBV25-1 and TRBJ1-1, with D perhaps matching TRBD1 (6 bases). Germline CDR1 MGHDK, CDR2 SYGVNS. This CDR3 region has 16 residues. V was trimmed by 2 bases and J by 7 bases, leaving 20 bases between them. CDR3 region: CASSEQILEGQNEAFF. CDR3 DNA: TGTGCCAGCAGTGAACAAATTTTGGAGGGACAAAATGAAGCTTTCTTT.

This clone occurred once. The gene calls are TRBV4-1 and TRBJ2-3; TRBD2 aligns across 7 bases. Germline values: CDR1 MGHRA, CDR2 YSYEKL. V lost 1 base to trimming and J lost 4 bases; unmatched junction nucleotides: 8. The CDR3 runs 16 residues. CDR3 residues: CASSQASGATADTQYF. The CDR3 DNA reads as TGCGCCAGCAGCCAAGCCAGCGGGGCTACGGCAGATACGCAGTATTTT.

CDR3 region: CASSSPGGDEQFF. The CDR3 DNA follows: TGTGCCAGCAGTTCTCCGGGAGGTGATGAGCAGTTCTTC. The gene calls are TRBV6-5 and TRBJ2-1; 7 positions agree with TRBD2. Germline CDR1 MNHEY, CDR2 SVGAGI. The CDR3 has 13 residues. V shed 4 bases, J shed 8 bases, and the junction held 5 bases outside the gene matches.

The chain is built from TRBV11-2 and TRBJ2-1; D remains unclear. The length of the CDR3 is 11 residues. Trimming pared 1 base from V and 12 bases from J, leaving 7 bases between. The germline gives CDR1 SGHAT, CDR2 FQNNGV. The CDR3 loop is CASSLVPPQFF. The CDR3 DNA is TGTGCCAGCAGCTTAGTTCCCCCGCAGTTCTTC.